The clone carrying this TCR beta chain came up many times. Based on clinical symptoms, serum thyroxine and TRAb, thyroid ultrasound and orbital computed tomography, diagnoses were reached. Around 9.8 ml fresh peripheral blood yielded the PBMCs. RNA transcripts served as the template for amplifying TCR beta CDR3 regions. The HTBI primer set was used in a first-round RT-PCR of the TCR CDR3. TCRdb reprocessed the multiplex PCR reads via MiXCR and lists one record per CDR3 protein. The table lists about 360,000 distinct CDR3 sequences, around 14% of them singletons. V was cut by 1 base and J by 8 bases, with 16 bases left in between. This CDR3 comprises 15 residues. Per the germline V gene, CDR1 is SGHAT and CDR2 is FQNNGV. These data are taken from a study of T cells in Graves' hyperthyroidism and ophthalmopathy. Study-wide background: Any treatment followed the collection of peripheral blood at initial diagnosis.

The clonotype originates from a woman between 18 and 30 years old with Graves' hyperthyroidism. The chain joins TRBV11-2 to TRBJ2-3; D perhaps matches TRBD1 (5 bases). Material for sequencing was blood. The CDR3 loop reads CASSLVGRVIGTQYF. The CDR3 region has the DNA TGTGCCAGCAGCTTAGTGGGCAGGGTGATCGGTACGCAGTATTTT.